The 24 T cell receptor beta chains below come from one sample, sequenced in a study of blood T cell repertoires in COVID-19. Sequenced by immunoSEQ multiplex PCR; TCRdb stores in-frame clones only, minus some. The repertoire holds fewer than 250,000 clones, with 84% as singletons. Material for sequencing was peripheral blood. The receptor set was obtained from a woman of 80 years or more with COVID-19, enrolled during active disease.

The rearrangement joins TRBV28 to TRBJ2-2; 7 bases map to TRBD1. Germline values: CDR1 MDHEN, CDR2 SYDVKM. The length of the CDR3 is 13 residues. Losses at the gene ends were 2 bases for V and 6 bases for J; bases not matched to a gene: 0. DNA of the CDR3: TGTGCCAGCAGTTTACAGGGGGCCGGGGAGCTGTTTTTT. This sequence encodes CASSLQGAGELFF.

The CDR3 is CASSLAGRVERNEQFF. The CDR3 DNA is TGTGCCAGCAGTCTGGCGGGGAGAGTGGAAAGGAATGAGCAGTTCTTC. This chain uses TRBV27 with TRBJ2-1, with D tentatively TRBD2 (6 bases). CDR1 and CDR2 (germline): MNHEY, SMNVEV (reference sequence). Trimming removed 5 bases from V and 7 bases from J, with 21 bases in between. CDR3 length equals 16 residues.

Here the CDR3 reads CASSLGRGETQYF. The DNA for the CDR3 is TGCGCCAGCAGCTTGGGTCGCGGAGAGACCCAGTACTTC. V is TRBV5-1 and J is TRBJ2-5; no reliable D call. The V and J ends lost 0 bases and 4 bases respectively, with 7 bases between them. This CDR3 is 13 amino acids long. Germline V gene sequence: CDR1 SGHRS, CDR2 YFSETQ.

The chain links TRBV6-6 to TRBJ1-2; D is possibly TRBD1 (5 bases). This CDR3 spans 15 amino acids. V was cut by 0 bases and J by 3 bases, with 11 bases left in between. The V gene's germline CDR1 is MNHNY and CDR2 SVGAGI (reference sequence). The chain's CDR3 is CASSYSVGGDYGYTF. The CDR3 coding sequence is TGTGCCAGCAGTTACTCGGTGGGGGGGGACTATGGCTACACCTTC.

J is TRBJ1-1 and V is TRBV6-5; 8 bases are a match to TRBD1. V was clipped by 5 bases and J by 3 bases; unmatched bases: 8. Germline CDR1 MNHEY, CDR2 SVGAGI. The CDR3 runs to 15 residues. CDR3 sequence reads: CASSPAQGAYTEAFF. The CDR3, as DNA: TGTGCCAGCAGTCCGGCGCAGGGGGCTTACACTGAAGCTTTCTTT.

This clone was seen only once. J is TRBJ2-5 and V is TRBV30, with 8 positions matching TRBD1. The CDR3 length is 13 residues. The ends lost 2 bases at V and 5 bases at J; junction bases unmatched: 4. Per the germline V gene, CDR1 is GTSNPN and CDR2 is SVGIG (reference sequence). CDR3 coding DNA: TGTGCCTGGAGTCAGAGACAGGGGGAGACCCAGTACTTC. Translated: CAWSQRQGETQYF. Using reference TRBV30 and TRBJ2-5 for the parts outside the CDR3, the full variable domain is SQTIHQWPATLVQPVGSPLSLECTVEGTSNPNLYWYRQAAGRGLQLLFYSVGIGQISSEVPQNLSASRPQDRQFILSSKKLLLSDSGFYLCAWSQRQGETQYFGPGTRLLVL.

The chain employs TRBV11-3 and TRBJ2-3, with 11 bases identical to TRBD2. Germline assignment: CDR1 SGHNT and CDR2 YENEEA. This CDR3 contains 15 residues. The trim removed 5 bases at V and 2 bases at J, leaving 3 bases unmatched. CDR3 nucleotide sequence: TGTGCCAGCAGCCCGACTAGCGGGGCCACAGATACGCAGTATTTT. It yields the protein CASSPTSGATDTQYF. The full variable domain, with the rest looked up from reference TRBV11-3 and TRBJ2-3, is EAGVVQSPRYKIIEKKQPVAFWCNPISGHNTLYWYLQNLGQGPELLIRYENEEAVDDSQLPKDRFSAERLKGVDSTLKIQPAELGDSAVYLCASSPTSGATDTQYFGPGTRLTVL.

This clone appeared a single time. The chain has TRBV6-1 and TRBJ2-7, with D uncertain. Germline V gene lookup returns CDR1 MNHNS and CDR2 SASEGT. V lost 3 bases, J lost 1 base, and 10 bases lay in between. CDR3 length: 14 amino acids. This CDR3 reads CASSDRIGSYEQYV. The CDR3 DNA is TGTGCCAGCAGTGACAGGATAGGTTCCTACGAGCAGTACGTC.

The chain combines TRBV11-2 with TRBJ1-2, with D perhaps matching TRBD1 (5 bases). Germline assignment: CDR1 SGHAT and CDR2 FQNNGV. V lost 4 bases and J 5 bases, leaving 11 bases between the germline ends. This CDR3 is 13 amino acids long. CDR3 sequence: CASSSQGGYGYTF. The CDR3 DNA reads TGTGCCAGCAGCTCCCAGGGAGGGTATGGCTACACCTTC.

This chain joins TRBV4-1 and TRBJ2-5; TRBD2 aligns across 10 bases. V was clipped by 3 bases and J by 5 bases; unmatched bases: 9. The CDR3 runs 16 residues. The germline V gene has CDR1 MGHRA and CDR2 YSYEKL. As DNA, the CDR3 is TGCGCCAGCAGCCAGGATCCGTCGGGACTAGCGGAGACCCAGTACTTC. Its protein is CASSQDPSGLAETQYF.

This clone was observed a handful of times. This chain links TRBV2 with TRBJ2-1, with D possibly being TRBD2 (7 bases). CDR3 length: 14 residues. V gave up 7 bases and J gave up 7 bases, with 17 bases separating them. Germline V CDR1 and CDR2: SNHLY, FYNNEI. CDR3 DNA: TGTGCCAGCATTGAGGGGGGGCCCTTGAATGAGCAGTTCTTC. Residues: CASIEGGPLNEQFF.

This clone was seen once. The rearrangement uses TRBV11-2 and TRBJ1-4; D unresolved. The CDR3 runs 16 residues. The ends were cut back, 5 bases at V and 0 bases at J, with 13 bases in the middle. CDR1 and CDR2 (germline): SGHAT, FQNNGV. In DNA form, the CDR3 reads TGTGCCAGCAGCCGAGGGCAGGCGGCAACTAATGAAAAACTGTTTTTT. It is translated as CASSRGQAATNEKLFF.

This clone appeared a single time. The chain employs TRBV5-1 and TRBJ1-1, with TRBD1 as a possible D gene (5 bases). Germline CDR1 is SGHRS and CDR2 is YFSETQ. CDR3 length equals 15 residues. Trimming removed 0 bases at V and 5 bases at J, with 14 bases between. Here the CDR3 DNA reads TGCGCCAGCAGCTTGGCCGGAGGGGTTAGAACTGAAGCTTTCTTT. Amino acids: CASSLAGGVRTEAFF.

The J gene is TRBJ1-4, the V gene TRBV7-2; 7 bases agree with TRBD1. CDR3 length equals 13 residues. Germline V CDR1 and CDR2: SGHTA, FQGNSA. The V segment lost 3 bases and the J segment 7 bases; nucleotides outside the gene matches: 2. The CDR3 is CASSFNRGEKLFF. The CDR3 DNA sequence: TGTGCCAGCAGCTTTAACAGGGGTGAAAAACTGTTTTTT. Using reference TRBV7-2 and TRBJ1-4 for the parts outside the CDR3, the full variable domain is GAGVSQSPSNKVTEKGKDVELRCDPISGHTALYWYRQSLGQGLEFLIYFQGNSAPDKSGLPSDRFSAERTGGSVSTLTIQRTQQEDSAVYLCASSFNRGEKLFFGSGTQLSVL.

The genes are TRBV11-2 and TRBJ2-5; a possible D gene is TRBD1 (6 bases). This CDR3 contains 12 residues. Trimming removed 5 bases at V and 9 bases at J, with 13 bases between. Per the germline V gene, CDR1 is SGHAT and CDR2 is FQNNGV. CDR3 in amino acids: CASSPQGGAQYF. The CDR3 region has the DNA TGTGCCAGCAGCCCACAGGGTGGGGCCCAGTACTTC. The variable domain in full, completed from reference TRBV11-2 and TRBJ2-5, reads EAGVAQSPRYKIIEKRQSVAFWCNPISGHATLYWYQQILGQGPKLLIQFQNNGVVDDSQLPKDRFSAERLKGVDSTLKIQPAKLEDSAVYLCASSPQGGAQYFGPGTRLLVL.

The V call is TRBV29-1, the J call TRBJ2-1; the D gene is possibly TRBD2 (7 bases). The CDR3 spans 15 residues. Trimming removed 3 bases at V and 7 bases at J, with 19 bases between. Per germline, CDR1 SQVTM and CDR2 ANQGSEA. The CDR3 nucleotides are TGCAGCGTTGAGGGAGGGGGGGCCTCTATAAATGAGCAGTTCTTC. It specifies CSVEGGGASINEQFF.

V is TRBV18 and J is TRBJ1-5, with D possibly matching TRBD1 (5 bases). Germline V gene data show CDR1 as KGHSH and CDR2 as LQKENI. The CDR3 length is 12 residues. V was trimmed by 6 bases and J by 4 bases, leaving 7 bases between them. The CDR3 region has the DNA TGTGCCAGCTCCGGGGGAAATCAGCCCCAGCATTTT. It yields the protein CASSGGNQPQHF.

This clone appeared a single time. The CDR3 here is CASSSDRTNTF. The CDR3 DNA reads TGTGCCAGCAGCTCCGACAGGACCAACACCTTC. J is TRBJ1-2 and V is TRBV7-9, with D perhaps matching TRBD1 (6 bases). Germline lookup yields CDR1 SEHNR and CDR2 FQNEAQ (reference sequence). CDR3 length: 11 amino acids. Trimming cost V 4 bases and J 12 bases, with 12 bases left between them.

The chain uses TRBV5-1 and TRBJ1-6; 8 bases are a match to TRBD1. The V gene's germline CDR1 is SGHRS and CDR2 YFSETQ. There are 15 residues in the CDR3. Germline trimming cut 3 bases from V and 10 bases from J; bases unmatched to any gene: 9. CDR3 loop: CASSSTTGEGSPLHF. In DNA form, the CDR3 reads TGCGCCAGCAGCTCGACGACAGGGGAGGGGTCACCCCTCCACTTT.

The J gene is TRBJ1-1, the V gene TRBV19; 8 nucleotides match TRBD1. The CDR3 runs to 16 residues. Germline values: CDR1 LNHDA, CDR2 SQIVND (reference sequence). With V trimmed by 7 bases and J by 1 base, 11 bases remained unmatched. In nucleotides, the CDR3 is TGTGCCAGTACCCCAGACAGGGGCGTAGGGAACACTGAAGCTTTCTTT. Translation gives CASTPDRGVGNTEAFF.

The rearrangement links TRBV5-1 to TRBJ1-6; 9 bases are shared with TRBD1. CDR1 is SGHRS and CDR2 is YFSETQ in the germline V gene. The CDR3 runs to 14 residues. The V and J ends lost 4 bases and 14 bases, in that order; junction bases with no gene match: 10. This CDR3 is CASSPGQGGEALHF. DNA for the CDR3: TGCGCCAGCAGCCCGGGACAGGGAGGTGAGGCCCTCCACTTT. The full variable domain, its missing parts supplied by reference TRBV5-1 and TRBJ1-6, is KAGVTQTPRYLIKTRGQQVTLSCSPISGHRSVSWYQQTPGQGLQFLFEYFSETQRNKGNFPGRFSGRQFSNSRSEMNVSTLELGDSALYLCASSPGQGGEALHFGNGTRLTVT.

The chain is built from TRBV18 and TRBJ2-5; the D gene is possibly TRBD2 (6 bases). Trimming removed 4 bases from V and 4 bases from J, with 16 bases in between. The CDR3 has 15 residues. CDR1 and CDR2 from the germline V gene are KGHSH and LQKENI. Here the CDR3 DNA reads TGTGCCAGCTCACATTCCGGGACGGAGGGAGAGACCCAGTACTTC. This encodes CASSHSGTEGETQYF.

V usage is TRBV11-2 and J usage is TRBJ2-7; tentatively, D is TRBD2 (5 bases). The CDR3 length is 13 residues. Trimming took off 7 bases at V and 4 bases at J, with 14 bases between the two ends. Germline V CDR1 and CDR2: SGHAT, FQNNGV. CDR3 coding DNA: TGTGCCAGCACCCCAGCCGGGGTATACGAGCAGTACTTC. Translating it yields CASTPAGVYEQYF. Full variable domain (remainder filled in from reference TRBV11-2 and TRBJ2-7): EAGVAQSPRYKIIEKRQSVAFWCNPISGHATLYWYQQILGQGPKLLIQFQNNGVVDDSQLPKDRFSAERLKGVDSTLKIQPAKLEDSAVYLCASTPAGVYEQYFGPGTRLTVT.

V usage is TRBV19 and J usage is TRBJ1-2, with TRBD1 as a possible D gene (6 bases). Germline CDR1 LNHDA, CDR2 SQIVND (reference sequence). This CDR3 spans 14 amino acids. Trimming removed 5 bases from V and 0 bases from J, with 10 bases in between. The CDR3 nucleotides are TGTGCCAGTAGTGGGAACAGGGCTAACTATGGCTACACCTTC. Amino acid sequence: CASSGNRANYGYTF.